These 12 T cell receptor beta chains were all obtained from the same sample, sequenced in a study of T-cell reconstitution after alpha-beta-depleted transplantation in children. For TCRbeta, the library was prepared with unique molecular identifiers. MiXCR, run by TCRdb on the PCR reads, gives a single entry per CDR3 protein. The sample consists of roughly 240,000 distinct CDR3 sequences, around 7.5% of them appearing once. The input for sequencing was PBMCs, mostly from graft donor cells, taken 180 days after TCRalphabeta/CD19-depleted stem cell transplant. Receptors were obtained from a male patient younger than 18 who had a stem cell transplant for acute lymphoblastic leukemia, so the T cells may come from the graft donor.

This clonotype was detected ten times or more. The V call is TRBV24-1, the J call TRBJ2-1; TRBD1 matches 9 bases. The trim removed 8 bases at V and 6 bases at J, leaving 10 bases unmatched. The CDR3 extends over 15 amino acids. Per germline, CDR1 KGHDR and CDR2 SFDVKD. CDR3 sequence reads: CATKPGQGFPNEQFF. The DNA of the CDR3 is TGTGCCACCAAGCCGGGACAGGGTTTCCCCAATGAGCAGTTCTTC.

This clonotype appeared many times. V usage is TRBV7-9 and J usage is TRBJ1-1, with 7 positions matching TRBD1. Per the germline V gene, CDR1 is SEHNR and CDR2 is FQNEAQ (reference sequence). The V segment lost 5 bases and the J segment 0 bases; nucleotides outside the gene matches: 6. This CDR3 is built from 15 residues. CDR3 coding DNA: TGTGCCAGCAGCACACGACAGGGATTGAACACTGAAGCTTTCTTT. Amino acids: CASSTRQGLNTEAFF.

This clonotype was found many times. J is TRBJ2-5 and V is TRBV12-3 or TRBV12-4; TRBD1 matches at 7 bases. V shed 5 bases and J 5 bases; nucleotides not matched to a gene: 8. The CDR3 totals 14 residues. The CDR3 DNA follows: TGTGCCAGCAGTACACAGGGGAAGAGGGAGACCCAGTACTTC. Translated, it gives CASSTQGKRETQYF.

This clonotype was recorded many times. The chain has TRBV7-8 and TRBJ2-4; perhaps TRBD2 as D (5 bases). The CDR3 is 16 amino acids. Looked up from germline, CDR1 is SGHVS and CDR2 is FQNEAQ. Trimming left V 5 bases short and J 0 bases short, with 14 bases between. The CDR3 sequence: CASSHRAVLAKNIQYF. Here the CDR3 DNA reads TGTGCCAGCAGCCATCGAGCGGTTCTAGCCAAAAACATTCAGTACTTC.

There are many counts of this clonotype. The gene calls are TRBV5-1 and TRBJ1-2, with D maybe TRBD1 (6 bases). V was trimmed by 1 base and J by 1 base, leaving 14 bases between them. The CDR3 loop spans 16 amino acids. Germline CDR1 is SGHRS and CDR2 is YFSETQ. CDR3 sequence reads: CASSLSRGPLNYGYTF. The CDR3 coding sequence is TGCGCCAGCAGCTTGTCGCGGGGGCCTCTTAACTATGGCTACACCTTC.

This clonotype was observed many times. This sequence joins TRBV27 and TRBJ1-6; possibly TRBD1 for D (5 bases). This CDR3 spans 14 amino acids. Germline V gene lookup returns CDR1 MNHEY and CDR2 SMNVEV (reference sequence). V was clipped by 3 bases and J by 6 bases, with 9 bases between them. The CDR3 loop reads CASSLARANSPLHF. CDR3 bases: TGTGCCAGCAGTTTGGCCAGGGCTAATTCACCCCTCCACTTT.

The sample holds many counts of this clonotype. The rearrangement links TRBV24-1 to TRBJ2-5, with D hard to call. CDR1 and CDR2 from the germline V gene are KGHDR and SFDVKD. Between the trimmed V and J ends, which lost 4 bases and 2 bases, there was a span of 16 bases. CDR3 length: 16 residues. The CDR3, as DNA: TGTGCCACCAGTGACTCCGACCCCCTAGATCAAGAGACCCAGTACTTC. Residues: CATSDSDPLDQETQYF.

There are many counts of this clonotype. The chain has TRBV7-6 and TRBJ1-5; 10 positions agree with TRBD1. This CDR3 has 17 residues. V trimming: 0 bases; J trimming: 2 bases; junction bases outside the gene matches: 4. CDR1 is SGHVS, CDR2 FNYEAQ, per germline. CDR3 loop: CASSLATGGWGNQPQHF. CDR3 nucleotide sequence: TGTGCCAGCAGCTTAGCGACAGGGGGCTGGGGCAATCAGCCCCAGCATTTT.

This clonotype was counted at least ten times. The chain carries TRBV25-1 and TRBJ2-2, with D perhaps TRBD1 (6 bases). In germline, CDR1 is MGHDK, CDR2 SYGVNS. The CDR3 loop spans 15 amino acids. Trimming removed 4 bases from V and 7 bases from J, with 16 bases in between. The CDR3 reads CASSADRFISGELFF. The DNA of the CDR3 is TGTGCCAGCAGTGCGGACAGATTTATAAGCGGGGAGCTGTTTTTT.

This clonotype has at least ten counts. The V call is TRBV6-1, the J call TRBJ1-1; D call uncertain. Trimming took off 6 bases at V and 1 base at J, with 12 bases between the two ends. Germline V gene sequence: CDR1 MNHNS, CDR2 SASEGT. CDR3 length: 14 amino acids. The CDR3 DNA reads as TGTGCCAGCAGAGGAGAAACAGCGAACACTGAAGCTTTCTTT. Translated: CASRGETANTEAFF.

This clonotype was counted many times. The rearrangement links TRBV4-3 to TRBJ2-2; D gene unclear. V lost 0 bases and J 5 bases, leaving 7 bases between the germline ends. Looked up from germline, CDR1 is LGHNA and CDR2 is YSLEER. The length of the CDR3 is 14 residues. For the CDR3, the DNA is TGCGCCAGCAGCCAAGATTTGAGGACCGGGGAGCTGTTTTTT. Protein product: CASSQDLRTGELFF.

V usage is TRBV7-3 and J usage is TRBJ2-1; 7 bases align to TRBD2. This CDR3 has 15 amino acids. Germline V gene sequence: CDR1 SGHTA, CDR2 FQGTGA. Trimming at V came to 6 bases and at J to 3 bases, leaving 8 bases not matched to a gene. The CDR3 here is CASSHGGERYNEQFF. DNA of the CDR3: TGTGCCAGCAGTCATGGGGGGGAGCGCTACAATGAGCAGTTCTTC.